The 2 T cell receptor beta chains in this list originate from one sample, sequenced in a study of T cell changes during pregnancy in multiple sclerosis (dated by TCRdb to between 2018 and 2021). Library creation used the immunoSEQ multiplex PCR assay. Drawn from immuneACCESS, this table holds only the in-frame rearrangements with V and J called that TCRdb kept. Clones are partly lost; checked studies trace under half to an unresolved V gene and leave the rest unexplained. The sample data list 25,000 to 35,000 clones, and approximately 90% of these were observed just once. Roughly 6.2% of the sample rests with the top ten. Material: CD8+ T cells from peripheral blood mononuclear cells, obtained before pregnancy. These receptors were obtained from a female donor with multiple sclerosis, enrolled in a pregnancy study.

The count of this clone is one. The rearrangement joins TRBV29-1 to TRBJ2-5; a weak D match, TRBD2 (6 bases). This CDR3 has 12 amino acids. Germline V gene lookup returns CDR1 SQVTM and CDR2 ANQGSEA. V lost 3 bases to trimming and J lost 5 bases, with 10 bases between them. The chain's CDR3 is CSVEGAGETQYF. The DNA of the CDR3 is TGCAGCGTTGAGGGCGCGGGGGAGACCCAGTACTTC.

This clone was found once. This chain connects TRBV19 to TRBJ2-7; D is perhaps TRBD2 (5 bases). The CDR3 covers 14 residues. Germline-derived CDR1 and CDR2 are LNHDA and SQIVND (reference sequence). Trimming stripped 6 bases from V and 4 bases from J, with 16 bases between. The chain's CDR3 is CASSTPGGRYEQYF. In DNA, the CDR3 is TGTGCCAGTAGCACCCCTGGAGGACGGTACGAGCAGTACTTC.